This entry lists 27 T cell receptor beta chains sequenced from one sample in a study of cytomegalovirus exposure and HLA in healthy donors. Both 60 Vbeta primers and 13 Jbeta primers went into the PCR. Repertoires were generated with immunoSEQ multiplex PCR, while TCRdb's copy carries only in-frame clones and drops some. The sample consists of around 210,000 clones, 75% to 90% of them appearing once. The source material was PBMCs. The receptors stem from a woman aged 40 to 50 in good health and CMV-seronegative.

The CDR3 loop reads CASSFAVFGSPLHF. CDR3 bases: TGTGCCAGCAGTTTCGCGGTATTTGGTTCACCCCTCCACTTT. The V call is TRBV28, the J call TRBJ1-6, with no clear D. CDR3 length: 14 residues. CDR1 and CDR2 (germline): MDHEN, SYDVKM. The V and J ends lost 3 bases and 9 bases respectively, with 12 bases between them.

The V and J genes are TRBV2 and TRBJ2-3, with D unclear. Germline lookup yields CDR1 SNHLY and CDR2 FYNNEI. This CDR3 has 13 amino acids. Deletions cut 5 bases from V and 4 bases from J, with 10 bases between. This chain's CDR3 is CASSLLRADTQYF. The CDR3 DNA is TGTGCCAGCAGTCTACTAAGAGCAGATACGCAGTATTTT.

The chain uses TRBV2 and TRBJ2-7; 7 positions agree with TRBD2. Germline V CDR1 and CDR2: SNHLY, FYNNEI. The ends lost 9 bases at V and 1 base at J; junction bases unmatched: 3. This CDR3 spans 12 amino acids. DNA for the CDR3: TGTGCCAGAGGGAGGGCATCCTACGAGCAGTACTTC. Translated: CARGRASYEQYF.

This rearrangement joins TRBV6-5 to TRBJ2-5; tentatively, D is TRBD1 (6 bases). The germline V gene encodes CDR1 MNHEY and CDR2 SVGAGI. V was cut by 7 bases and J by 6 bases, with 15 bases left in between. CDR3 length: 13 amino acids. In nucleotides, the CDR3 is TGTGCCAGCAAATCCAACAGGGAGCAGACCCAGTACTTC. This codes for CASKSNREQTQYF.

The chain has TRBV19 and TRBJ1-3, with TRBD1 matching over 7 bases. V was clipped by 8 bases and J by 0 bases; unmatched bases: 4. Germline V gene sequence: CDR1 LNHDA, CDR2 SQIVND (reference sequence). The CDR3 sequence is 14 residues long. The CDR3 sequence is CASGPGGSGNTIYF. The CDR3 DNA follows: TGTGCCAGTGGTCCAGGGGGCTCTGGAAACACCATATATTTT.

The chain couples TRBV5-1 to TRBJ2-2; the D gene is possibly TRBD2 (6 bases). The CDR3 is 18 residues long. Trimming stripped 4 bases from V and 0 bases from J, with 19 bases between. Looked up from germline, CDR1 is SGHRS and CDR2 is YFSETQ. CDR3 coding DNA: TGCGCCAGCAGCCTCTCTGCGGGGCTTACCTCGAACACCGGGGAGCTGTTTTTT. It is translated as CASSLSAGLTSNTGELFF. Supplemented by reference TRBV5-1 and TRBJ2-2, the full variable domain reads KAGVTQTPRYLIKTRGQQVTLSCSPISGHRSVSWYQQTPGQGLQFLFEYFSETQRNKGNFPGRFSGRQFSNSRSEMNVSTLELGDSALYLCASSLSAGLTSNTGELFFGEGSRLTVL.

J is TRBJ2-7 and V is TRBV11-2, with D perhaps matching TRBD1 (5 bases). This CDR3 is 15 amino acids long. Between the trimmed V and J ends, which lost 4 bases and 0 bases, there was a span of 13 bases. Germline V gives CDR1 SGHAT, CDR2 FQNNGV. CDR3 coding DNA: TGTGCCAGCAGCTCCCATGGGGCTAGCTCCTACGAGCAGTACTTC. Translated: CASSSHGASSYEQYF.

This chain joins TRBV7-2 and TRBJ1-5, with D maybe TRBD1 (6 bases). Between the trimmed V and J ends, which lost 1 base and 1 base, there was a span of 11 bases. This CDR3 is 16 amino acids long. CDR1 and CDR2 from the germline V gene are SGHTA and FQGNSA. The CDR3 loop reads CASSLGQGRSNQPQHF. The CDR3 DNA follows: TGTGCCAGCAGCTTAGGCCAGGGGCGAAGCAATCAGCCCCAGCATTTT.

Turning to this clone: Other DNA sequences in this specimen translate into the identical CDR3. The chain employs TRBV30 and TRBJ1-2, with TRBD1 matching over 8 bases. With 3 bases clipped from V and 4 bases from J, the junction kept 7 bases outside the gene matches. The CDR3 is 14 amino acids. The V gene's germline CDR1 is GTSNPN and CDR2 SVGIG (reference sequence). CDR3: CAWSTGQGIYGYTF. The DNA for the CDR3 is TGTGCCTGGAGCACCGGACAGGGAATCTATGGCTACACCTTC.

The chain joins TRBV20-1 to TRBJ2-3; D may be TRBD2 (6 bases). The CDR3 extends over 11 amino acids. CDR1 is DFQATT, CDR2 SNEGSKA, per germline (reference sequence). V shed 5 bases and J shed 6 bases, with 9 bases lying between them. Here the CDR3 reads CSAREPDTQYF. The DNA for the CDR3 is TGCAGTGCTCGGGAGCCGGATACGCAGTATTTT.

The CDR3 sequence is CASSPGTVIGELFF. The CDR3 DNA sequence: TGTGCCAGCAGTCCCGGGACAGTCATCGGGGAGCTGTTTTTT. The chain joins TRBV2 to TRBJ2-2, with 7 bases fitting TRBD1. Germline V gives CDR1 SNHLY, CDR2 FYNNEI. V lost 5 bases to trimming and J lost 7 bases; unmatched junction nucleotides: 7. The CDR3 is 14 amino acids.

The chain joins TRBV7-3 to TRBJ1-1; 8 bases fit TRBD1. This CDR3 is 15 amino acids long. Germline lookup yields CDR1 SGHTA and CDR2 FQGTGA. J lost 4 bases, V lost 2 bases, and 6 bases had no gene match. The CDR3 DNA follows: TGTGCCAGCAGCTTAGTCGGACAGGGCATCACTGAAGCTTTCTTT. This encodes CASSLVGQGITEAFF.

The chain couples TRBV9 to TRBJ1-1; 7 bases line up with TRBD1. This CDR3 region has 16 residues. Trimming at V came to 4 bases and at J to 4 bases, leaving 13 bases not matched to a gene. The germline CDR1 and CDR2 sequences are SGDLS and YYNGEE. CDR3 bases: TGTGCCAGCAGCACTCAGACAGGGCTTTTTGGCACTGAAGCTTTCTTT. Protein sequence: CASSTQTGLFGTEAFF.

The V gene is TRBV5-1, the J gene TRBJ1-4, with 10 bases aligning to TRBD1. Germline-derived CDR1 and CDR2 are SGHRS and YFSETQ. V lost 2 bases and J lost 16; bases outside the gene matches: 14. The CDR3 consists of 15 residues. The CDR3 loop reads CASSFSGTGVEVPFF. DNA of the CDR3: TGCGCCAGCAGCTTTTCCGGGACAGGGGTGGAGGTGCCGTTTTTT.

Only a few counts were recorded for this clone. The chain has TRBV5-1 and TRBJ1-2; D uncertain. CDR1 and CDR2 from the germline V gene are SGHRS and YFSETQ. CDR3 length: 14 amino acids. Trimming removed 0 bases from V and 5 bases from J, with 11 bases in between. The CDR3 region has the DNA TGCGCCAGCAGCTTGGATACAGCCTTTTATGGCTACACCTTC. It codes for CASSLDTAFYGYTF.

The gene calls are TRBV27 and TRBJ2-2; D might be TRBD1 (6 bases). The germline CDR1 and CDR2 sequences are MNHEY and SMNVEV (reference sequence). Trimming removed 1 base from V and 5 bases from J, with 11 bases in between. The CDR3 has 15 residues. The CDR3, as DNA: TGTGCCAGCAGTTTATGGGGGCTCGGGACCGGGGAGCTGTTTTTT. Protein: CASSLWGLGTGELFF.

V usage is TRBV12-5 and J usage is TRBJ1-2; 9 bases line up with TRBD1. V gave up 1 base and J gave up 6 bases; unmatched junction bases: 15. CDR1 LGHNT and CDR2 FRNRAP come from the germline V gene. The CDR3 runs to 18 residues. The CDR3 DNA follows: TGTGCTAGTGGTTTGGAGACCGCCCCGGGACAGGGAGGGAATGGCTACACCTTC. Its translation is CASGLETAPGQGGNGYTF.

The rearrangement links TRBV2 to TRBJ2-1; TRBD2 agrees at 7 bases. The CDR3 runs 15 residues. V gave up 0 bases and J gave up 4 bases; unmatched junction bases: 3. Germline assignment: CDR1 SNHLY and CDR2 FYNNEI. The CDR3 loop reads CASSEALARYNEQFF. Here the CDR3 DNA reads TGTGCCAGCAGTGAAGCACTAGCGCGTTACAATGAGCAGTTCTTC.

On this clone: The junction does not match germline at one end; this may be a read error. The chain couples TRBV29-1 to TRBJ1-2; TRBD1 matches 8 bases. Germline V lookup: CDR1 SQVTM, CDR2 ANQGSEA. The length of the CDR3 is 19 residues. The DNA for the CDR3 is TGCAGCGTTGAAGGAATAGCACAAAGTAGGACAGGGACTAACTATGCCTACACCTTC. It is translated as CSVEGIAQSRTGTNYAYTF. Combining the CDR3 with reference TRBV29-1 and TRBJ1-2 gives the whole variable domain SAVISQKPSRDICQRGTSLTIQCQVDSQVTMMFWYRQQPGQSLTLIATANQGSEATYESGFVIDKFPISRPNLTFSTLTVSNMSPEDSSIYLCSVEGIAQSRTGTNYAYTFGSGTRLTVV.

The chain uses TRBV28 and TRBJ1-1; D gene ambiguous. Trimming removed 6 bases at V and 5 bases at J, with 13 bases between. Germline CDR1 and CDR2: MDHEN and SYDVKM. The CDR3 covers 13 residues. The CDR3 sequence: CASRIIGGTEAFF. CDR3 bases: TGTGCCAGCAGAATCATCGGAGGGACTGAAGCTTTCTTT.

This clone was seen more than once but under ten times. This chain connects TRBV7-6 to TRBJ1-5; D may be TRBD1 (5 bases). The CDR3 length is 18 residues. Per germline, CDR1 SGHVS and CDR2 FNYEAQ. The ends were cut back, 5 bases at V and 0 bases at J, with 20 bases in the middle. CDR3 coding DNA: TGTGCCAGCAGCCCGGGGCGGGGGTCGATTTATAGCAATCAGCCCCAGCATTTT. Its protein is CASSPGRGSIYSNQPQHF.

J is TRBJ2-1 and V is TRBV7-2; 11 bases align to TRBD2. The junction had 7 bases not matched to a gene; V was cut back by 5 bases and J by 7 bases. The CDR3 contains 15 residues. Germline-derived CDR1 and CDR2 are SGHTA and FQGNSA. As DNA, the CDR3 is TGTGCCAGCAGCGAACTAGCGGGAGTGTCAAATGAGCAGTTCTTC. Encoded protein: CASSELAGVSNEQFF.

DNA for the CDR3: TGTGCCACCAGCAGAGATTATTTGCAGGGCTACACCGGGGAGCTGTTTTTT. Amino acids: CATSRDYLQGYTGELFF. The V call is TRBV15, the J call TRBJ2-2, with D maybe TRBD1 (5 bases). This CDR3 is 17 amino acids long. CDR1 is LNHNV and CDR2 is YYDKDF in the germline V gene (reference sequence). Trimming removed 0 bases from V and 3 bases from J, with 14 bases in between.

The chain employs TRBV10-3 and TRBJ1-1; 9 bases match TRBD1. The germline CDR1 and CDR2 sequences are ENHRY and SYGVKD. The CDR3 runs 16 residues. J lost 1 base, V lost 6 bases, and 9 bases had no gene match. The CDR3 here is CAIRAGSGQGNTEAFF. The CDR3 DNA sequence: TGTGCCATCAGAGCTGGCTCGGGACAGGGGAACACTGAAGCTTTCTTT.

This clone has more than one count but fewer than ten. J is TRBJ2-7 and V is TRBV28; 10 bases line up with TRBD1. The germline V gene has CDR1 MDHEN and CDR2 SYDVKM. V trimming: 6 bases; J trimming: 1 base; junction bases outside the gene matches: 9. This CDR3 has 16 amino acids. The DNA for the CDR3 is TGTGCCAGCAGCCTTCCCGGGACAGGGGTTTCCTACGAGCAGTACTTC. It translates to CASSLPGTGVSYEQYF.

The chain employs TRBV4-2 and TRBJ1-2, with TRBD1 matching over 7 bases. J lost 4 bases, V lost 4 bases, and 9 bases had no gene match. CDR1 is LGHNA and CDR2 is YNFKEQ in the germline V gene. CDR3 length: 15 amino acids. Written as DNA, the CDR3 is TGTGCCAGCAGCCCAGATCACAGGGGTTTCTATGGCTACACCTTC. Its translation is CASSPDHRGFYGYTF.

This clone has only one observation. V and J are TRBV11-2 and TRBJ2-2; 8 bases are shared with TRBD2. Looked up from germline, CDR1 is SGHAT and CDR2 is FQNNGV. V lost 2 bases and J lost 4; bases outside the gene matches: 3. The CDR3 is made up of 15 amino acids. CDR3 residues: CASSLTGRGTGELFF. The CDR3 DNA follows: TGTGCCAGCAGCTTAACCGGGAGGGGCACCGGGGAGCTGTTTTTT.